This TCR beta chain was sequenced for a study of blood T cells in healthy people across ages. A second roughly 7 to 12 cycle PCR used barcoded and J-beta primers. TCRdb analysed the 5' RACE reads with MiXCR anew, one entry per CDR3 protein. The sample carries about 780,000 distinct CDR3 sequences, about a quarter recorded once. The J segment lost 5 bases and the V segment lost 1 base, leaving 6 bases of the junction unmatched. CDR3 length: 15 amino acids. Germline V gives CDR1 LGHDT, CDR2 YNNKEL (reference sequence). This clonotype came up a few times. A further study also used this sample, focusing on T cells of mothers and their children.

This chain connects TRBV3-1 to TRBJ1-2, with TRBD1 identical over 8 bases. This receptor was identified in a boy aged 5 to 17 in good health. Specimen: blood. CDR3 amino acids: CASSQGQGAWYGYTF. CDR3 coding DNA: TGTGCCAGCAGCCAAGGCCAGGGGGCATGGTATGGCTACACCTTC.